The 21 T cell receptor beta chains below were found in one sample sequenced in a study of CD8 T cells in Susac syndrome. An input of about 0.5 to 1 ug of RNA was subjected to reverse transcription using random hexamers. TCRdb independently ran MiXCR on the immunoSEQ multiplex PCR reads; one entry per CDR3 protein. Of 150,000 or so distinct CDR3 sequences listed, less than 95% were seen once; the top ten hold 0.09% to 0.1%. Material: CD4+ T cells from PBMCs. The source of these receptors is a human donor with multiple sclerosis.

The rearrangement uses TRBV7-8 and TRBJ1-5; D is possibly TRBD1 (6 bases). The V gene's germline CDR1 is SGHVS and CDR2 FQNEAQ. Trimming took 1 base from V and 6 from J, leaving 16 bases between them. The CDR3 has 16 residues. CDR3 protein: CASSLETDRWGQPQHF. Written as DNA, the CDR3 is TGTGCCAGCAGCTTAGAAACCGACAGGTGGGGTCAGCCCCAGCATTTT.

The chain uses TRBV30 and TRBJ2-5; 7 bases line up with TRBD2. Per germline, CDR1 GTSNPN and CDR2 SVGIG (reference sequence). V lost 5 bases, J lost 9 bases, and 3 bases stayed unmatched. The CDR3 length is 10 residues. This chain's CDR3 is CAWGGEAQYF. For the CDR3, the DNA is TGTGCCTGGGGGGGGGAGGCCCAGTACTTC.

The chain is built from TRBV5-5 and TRBJ1-3; 9 positions match TRBD1. CDR1 is SGHKS and CDR2 is YYEKEE in the germline V gene (reference sequence). After removal of 4 bases from V and 4 bases from J, the junction contained 6 bases not matched to a gene. There are 15 residues in the CDR3. The CDR3 nucleotides are TGTGCCAGCAGCCGTGGGACAGGGCGAGGAAACACCATATATTTT. Protein sequence: CASSRGTGRGNTIYF.

CDR3 amino acids: CASTSPGGLGETQYF. The CDR3 DNA sequence: TGTGCCAGCACGAGCCCCGGAGGGCTAGGGGAGACCCAGTACTTC. V and J are TRBV5-4 and TRBJ2-5, with D possibly being TRBD2 (6 bases). The CDR3 length is 15 residues. Trimming shortened V by 6 bases and J by 5 bases, and 20 bases separated the two germline ends. In germline, CDR1 is SGHNT, CDR2 YYREEE (reference sequence).

The V and J genes are TRBV10-3 and TRBJ1-3; the D is unclear. Trimming removed 2 bases from V and 0 bases from J, with 8 bases in between. The CDR3 runs 15 residues. Per the germline V gene, CDR1 is ENHRY and CDR2 is SYGVKD. Here the CDR3 reads CAISESGSSGNTIYF. CDR3 DNA sequence: TGTGCCATCAGTGAGAGCGGGAGCTCTGGAAACACCATATATTTT.

The chain combines TRBV28 with TRBJ2-5, with TRBD1 identical over 9 bases. V was clipped by 8 bases and J by 5 bases; unmatched bases: 12. CDR1 and CDR2 from the germline V gene are MDHEN and SYDVKM. This CDR3 spans 15 amino acids. The CDR3 bases are TGTGCCAGCGCTCTCGGCGGGACAGGGAAGGAGACCCAGTACTTC. Translation: CASALGGTGKETQYF.

The chain employs TRBV12-3 or TRBV12-4 and TRBJ2-7; maybe TRBD1 (5 bases). Trimming took off 6 bases at V and 1 base at J, with 7 bases between the two ends. The CDR3 contains 12 residues. This CDR3 is CASRAGSYEQYF. The CDR3 nucleotides read TGTGCCAGCAGGGCAGGGTCCTACGAGCAGTACTTC.

This rearrangement joins TRBV29-1 to TRBJ1-3; possible D gene TRBD1, 6 bases. Germline CDR1 SQVTM, CDR2 ANQGSEA. V lost 4 bases and J lost 4, with 17 bases in between. The CDR3 consists of 15 residues. The CDR3 bases are TGCAGCGTTGGGGTAGGGGGATCTCTGGGAAACACCATATATTTT. It codes for CSVGVGGSLGNTIYF.

V is TRBV14 and J is TRBJ1-2; tentatively, D is TRBD1 (6 bases). CDR3 length: 14 amino acids. Germline V gene data show CDR1 as SGHDN and CDR2 as FVKESK. V was shortened by 6 bases and J by 4 bases, with 15 bases between the two germline ends. The CDR3 DNA follows: TGTGCCAGCAGTCTACGTGGGGGCGCCTATGGCTACACCTTC. Translated, it gives CASSLRGGAYGYTF. Drawing the rest from reference TRBV14 and TRBJ1-2, the complete variable domain is EAGVTQFPSHSVIEKGQTVTLRCDPISGHDNLYWYRRVMGKEIKFLLHFVKESKQDESGMPNNRFLAERTGGTYSTLKVQPAELEDSGVYFCASSLRGGAYGYTFGSGTRLTVV.

This clonotype was counted once. The genes are TRBV20-1 and TRBJ2-5; TRBD2 agrees at 9 bases. Unmatched junction bases numbered 13, after V lost 4 bases and J lost 4 bases. CDR1 and CDR2 (germline): DFQATT, SNEGSKA (reference sequence). This CDR3 is 16 amino acids long. CDR3: CSATGSGRLVRETQYF. CDR3 nucleotide sequence: TGCAGTGCTACCGGCAGCGGGAGGCTGGTGCGAGAGACCCAGTACTTC.

V and J are TRBV10-2 and TRBJ2-1, with D maybe TRBD2 (6 bases). With 5 bases removed from V and 10 bases from J, the gap between germline ends came to 15 bases. The CDR3 contains 13 residues. CDR1 WSHSY and CDR2 SAAADI come from the germline V gene. This CDR3 reads CASSRSPGEEQFF. The DNA of the CDR3 is TGCGCCAGCAGTCGGTCTCCGGGGGAGGAGCAGTTCTTC.

The chain combines TRBV2 with TRBJ1-4; 7 nucleotides align to TRBD1. Per germline, CDR1 SNHLY and CDR2 FYNNEI. The V segment lost 6 bases and the J segment 5 bases; nucleotides outside the gene matches: 6. This CDR3 has 14 amino acids. CDR3 DNA sequence: TGTGCCAGCAGCCGGGACAGACAAAATGAAAAACTGTTTTTT. Translated, it gives CASSRDRQNEKLFF.

The chain employs TRBV5-4 and TRBJ1-4; no firm D call. The germline V gene has CDR1 SGHNT and CDR2 YYREEE (reference sequence). V lost 0 bases, J lost 5 bases, and 8 bases lay in between. The CDR3 has 14 residues. CDR3 loop: CASSLEPLNEKLFF. DNA for the CDR3: TGTGCCAGCAGCTTGGAGCCTCTGAATGAAAAACTGTTTTTT. The full variable domain, with the rest looked up from reference TRBV5-4 and TRBJ1-4, is ETGVTQSPTHLIKTRGQQVTLRCSSQSGHNTVSWYQQALGQGPQFIFQYYREEENGRGNFPPRFSGLQFPNYSSELNVNALELDDSALYLCASSLEPLNEKLFFGSGTQLSVL.

The chain joins TRBV29-1 to TRBJ2-5, with D unclear. This CDR3 comprises 11 residues. Germline CDR1 SQVTM, CDR2 ANQGSEA. V was shortened by 5 bases and J by 5 bases, with 9 bases between the two germline ends. The CDR3 sequence: CSVKHGETQYF. CDR3 sequence (DNA): TGCAGCGTTAAGCACGGGGAGACCCAGTACTTC.

The chain links TRBV5-1 to TRBJ2-5; no definite D call. The V and J ends lost 4 bases and 2 bases respectively, with 12 bases between them. The CDR3 is 14 amino acids. Germline V gives CDR1 SGHRS, CDR2 YFSETQ. CDR3 nucleotides: TGCGCCAGCAGCGGAGAAGGGTTACAAGAGACCCAGTACTTC. This translates into CASSGEGLQETQYF.

The chain has TRBV30 and TRBJ1-2, with 9 bases lining up with TRBD1. This CDR3 has 16 residues. V dropped 2 bases and J dropped 5; count of bases not matched to a gene: 12. The germline V gene has CDR1 GTSNPN and CDR2 SVGIG (reference sequence). CDR3 nucleotide sequence: TGTGCCTGGAGTAGGGACAGGGCCCGTTTAGGGTATGGCTACACCTTC. This encodes CAWSRDRARLGYGYTF.

The V gene is TRBV6-6, the J gene TRBJ2-1; the D gene is possibly TRBD1 (5 bases). This CDR3 has 12 amino acids. Germline V gene data show CDR1 as MNHNY and CDR2 as SVGAGI (reference sequence). The V end lost 5 bases, the J end lost 9 bases, and 11 bases lay between the germline ends. CDR3 DNA sequence: TGTGCCAGCAGTCACGATAGGGGTGAGCAGTTCTTC. Translating it yields CASSHDRGEQFF.

The chain has TRBV9 and TRBJ2-7; 8 bases fit TRBD1. The CDR3 runs 14 residues. The V gene's germline CDR1 is SGDLS and CDR2 YYNGEE. Trimming at V came to 0 bases and at J to 6 bases, leaving 5 bases not matched to a gene. DNA for the CDR3: TGTGCCAGCAGCGTAGCGGACAGGGCTAGCGAGCAGTACTTC. Protein sequence: CASSVADRASEQYF.

V usage is TRBV12-5 and J usage is TRBJ1-1; D possibly corresponds to TRBD1 (5 bases). V was clipped by 2 bases and J by 5 bases, with 15 bases between them. The V gene's germline CDR1 is LGHNT and CDR2 FRNRAP. The CDR3 is 15 amino acids. The CDR3 coding sequence is TGTGCTAGTGGTTTGTCGACAGCGGGTAGGACTGAAGCTTTCTTT. Translating it yields CASGLSTAGRTEAFF.

This rearrangement joins TRBV28 to TRBJ2-7; 9 nucleotides match TRBD1. V lost 7 bases to trimming and J lost 1 base; unmatched junction nucleotides: 5. Germline V gene sequence: CDR1 MDHEN, CDR2 SYDVKM. This CDR3 is 14 amino acids long. Written as DNA, the CDR3 is TGTGCCAGCAAGACAGGGGGAAGATCCTACGAGCAGTACTTC. It specifies CASKTGGRSYEQYF. Filled out from reference TRBV28 and TRBJ2-7, the complete variable domain reads DVKVTQSSRYLVKRTGEKVFLECVQDMDHENMFWYRQDPGLGLRLIYFSYDVKMKEKGDIPEGYSVSREKKERFSLILESASTNQTSMYLCASKTGGRSYEQYFGPGTRLTVT.

The genes are TRBV11-1 and TRBJ2-7, with no clear D. CDR1 and CDR2 from the germline V gene are SGHAT and FQDESV (reference sequence). This CDR3 contains 15 residues. The V end was cut by 5 bases, the J end by 7 bases, with 21 bases between. CDR3 residues: CASSTARTRFGEQYF. Written as DNA, the CDR3 is TGTGCCAGCAGCACAGCTCGGACGAGGTTCGGGGAGCAGTACTTC.